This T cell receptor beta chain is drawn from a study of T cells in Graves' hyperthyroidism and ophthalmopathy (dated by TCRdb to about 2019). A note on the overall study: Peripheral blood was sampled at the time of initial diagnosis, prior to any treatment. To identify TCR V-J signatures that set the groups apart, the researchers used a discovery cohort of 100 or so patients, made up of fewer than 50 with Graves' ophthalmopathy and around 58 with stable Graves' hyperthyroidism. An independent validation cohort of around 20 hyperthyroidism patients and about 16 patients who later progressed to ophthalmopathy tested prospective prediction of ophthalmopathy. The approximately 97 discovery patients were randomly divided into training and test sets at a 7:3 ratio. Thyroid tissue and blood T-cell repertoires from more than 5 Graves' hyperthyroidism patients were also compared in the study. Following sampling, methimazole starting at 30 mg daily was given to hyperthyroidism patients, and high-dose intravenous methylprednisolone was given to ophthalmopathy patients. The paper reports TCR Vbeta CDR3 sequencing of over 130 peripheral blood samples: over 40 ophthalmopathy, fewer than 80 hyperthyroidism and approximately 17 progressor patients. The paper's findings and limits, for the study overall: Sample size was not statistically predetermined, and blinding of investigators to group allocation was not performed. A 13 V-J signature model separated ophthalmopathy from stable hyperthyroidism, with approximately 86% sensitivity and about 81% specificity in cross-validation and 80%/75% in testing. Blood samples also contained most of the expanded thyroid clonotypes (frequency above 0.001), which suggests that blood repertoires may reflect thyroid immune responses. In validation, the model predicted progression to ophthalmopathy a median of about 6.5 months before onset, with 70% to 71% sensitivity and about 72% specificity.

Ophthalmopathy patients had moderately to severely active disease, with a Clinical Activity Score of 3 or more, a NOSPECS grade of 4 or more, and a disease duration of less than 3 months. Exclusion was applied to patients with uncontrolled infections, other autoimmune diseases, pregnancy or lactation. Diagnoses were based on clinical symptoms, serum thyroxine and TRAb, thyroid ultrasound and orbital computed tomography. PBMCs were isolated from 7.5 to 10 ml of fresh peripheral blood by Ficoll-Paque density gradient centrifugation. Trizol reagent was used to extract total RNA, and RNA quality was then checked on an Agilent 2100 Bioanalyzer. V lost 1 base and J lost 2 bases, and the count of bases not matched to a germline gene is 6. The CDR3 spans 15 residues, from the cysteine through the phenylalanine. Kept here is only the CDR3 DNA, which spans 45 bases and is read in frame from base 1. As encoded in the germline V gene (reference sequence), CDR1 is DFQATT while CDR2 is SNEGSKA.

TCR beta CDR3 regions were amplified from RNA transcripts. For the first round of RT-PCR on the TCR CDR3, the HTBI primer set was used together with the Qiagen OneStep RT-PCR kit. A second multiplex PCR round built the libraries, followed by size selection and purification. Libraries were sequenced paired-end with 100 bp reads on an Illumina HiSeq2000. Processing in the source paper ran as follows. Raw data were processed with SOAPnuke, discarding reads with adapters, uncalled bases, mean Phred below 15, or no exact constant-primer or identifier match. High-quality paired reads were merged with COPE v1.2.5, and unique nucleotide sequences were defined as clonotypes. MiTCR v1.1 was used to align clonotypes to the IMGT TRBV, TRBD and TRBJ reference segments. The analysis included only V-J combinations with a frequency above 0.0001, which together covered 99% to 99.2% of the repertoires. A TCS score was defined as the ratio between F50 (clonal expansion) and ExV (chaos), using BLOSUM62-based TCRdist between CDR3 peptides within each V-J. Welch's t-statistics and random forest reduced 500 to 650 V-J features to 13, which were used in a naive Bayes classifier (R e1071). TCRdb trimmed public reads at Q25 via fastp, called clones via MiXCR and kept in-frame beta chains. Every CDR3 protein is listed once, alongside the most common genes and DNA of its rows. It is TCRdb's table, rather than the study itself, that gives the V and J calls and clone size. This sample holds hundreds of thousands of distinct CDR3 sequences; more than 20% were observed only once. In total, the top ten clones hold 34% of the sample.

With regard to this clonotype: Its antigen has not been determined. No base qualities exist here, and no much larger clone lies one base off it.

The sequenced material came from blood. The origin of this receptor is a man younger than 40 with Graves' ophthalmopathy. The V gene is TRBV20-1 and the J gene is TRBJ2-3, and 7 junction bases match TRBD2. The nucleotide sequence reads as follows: TGCAGTGCTAGAGGGCCGGGAGGAGCCACAGATACGCAGTATTTT. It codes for CSARGPGGATDTQYF.